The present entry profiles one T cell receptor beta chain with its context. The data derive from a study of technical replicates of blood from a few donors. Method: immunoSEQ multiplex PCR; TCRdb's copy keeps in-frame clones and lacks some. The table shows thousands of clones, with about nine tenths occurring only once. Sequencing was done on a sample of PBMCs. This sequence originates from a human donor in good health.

The CDR3 loop reads CASSMTLNSYEQYF. The CDR3 bases are TGTGCCAGTAGTATGACACTTAACTCCTACGAGCAGTACTTC. The V call is TRBV19, the J call TRBJ2-7; the D is unclear. Trimming took off 3 bases at V and 0 bases at J, with 9 bases between the two ends. CDR3 size: 14 residues. Germline V gene lookup returns CDR1 LNHDA and CDR2 SQIVND (reference sequence).